This is a list of T cell receptor beta chains from one sample in a study of long-term antiretroviral therapy in people with HIV. The table came from immunoSEQ multiplex PCR; TCRdb's copy has only in-frame clones and leaves some out. The data hold about 30,000 clones, with 85% to 95% observed a single time. The source material was unsorted PBMCs, sampled 5.3 years after starting antiretroviral therapy. These receptors all stem from a man aged 50 to 60 with HIV. Each CDR3 is given with its conserved first and last residue. The D gene is left open where the match is weak. Size values are once, few and many counts, or a class for expanded clones, and some rows have none.

>.|TRBV4-3|TRBJ2-7|.
TGCGCCAGCAGCCAAGTATGGGCCGGAACCTACGAGCAGTACTTC
CASSQVWAGTYEQYF
>.|TRBV5-1|TRBJ1-2|few
TGCGCCAGCAGCTTGACAGGGTCTGGTGGCTATGGCTACACCTTC
CASSLTGSGGYGYTF
>.|TRBV9|TRBJ2-2|.
TGTGCCAGCAGTCCAGGCACCGGGGAGCTGTTTTTT
CASSPGTGELFF
>.|TRBV7-2|TRBJ2-2|.
TGTGCCAGCAGCTTAGGCAAGGCCGGCACCGGGGAGCTGTTTTTT
CASSLGKAGTGELFF
>TRBD1|TRBV2|TRBJ1-4|.
TGTGCCAGCAGTCGTGGACAGGGGAGGCCTGAAAAACTGTTTTTT
CASSRGQGRPEKLFF
>TRBD1|TRBV6-1|TRBJ2-7|few
TGTGCCAGCAGTGAGGGACAGGGGGCTTACGAGCAGTACTTC
CASSEGQGAYEQYF
>TRBD2|TRBV19|TRBJ2-2|.
TGTGCCAGTAGTATTCGGAGCGGGGGGACGAACACCGGGGAGCTGTTTTTT
CASSIRSGGTNTGELFF
>.|TRBV6-6|TRBJ1-2|.
TGTGCCAGCAGTTACGGGCCAGGCGCTGATGGCTACACCTTC
CASSYGPGADGYTF
>.|TRBV27|TRBJ1-3|once
TGTGCCAGCAGTCAAGGGTCCGGACTCTCTGGAAACACCATATATTTT
CASSQGSGLSGNTIYF
>.|TRBV29-1|TRBJ2-3|.
TGCAGCGTTGAGGTACAGACAGATACGCAGTATTTT
CSVEVQTDTQYF
>TRBD2|TRBV7-8|TRBJ2-3|.
TGTGCCAGCAGCTCCCCCGGGGGGGCCGGCACAGATACGCAGTATTTT
CASSSPGGAGTDTQYF
>.|TRBV19|TRBJ1-1|.
TGTGCCAGTAGTACAGGGGTTGTAGCTTTCTTT
CASSTGVVAFF
>.|TRBV7-7|TRBJ2-6|.
TGTGCCAGCAGCAGAAGACCAGTGCCACAAAGTCGGGCCAACGTCCTGACTTTC
CASSRRPVPQSRANVLTF
>TRBD2|TRBV9|TRBJ2-3|.
TGTGCCAGCAGCGTAGGGGGCCAGCGGGGAGATACGCAGTATTTT
CASSVGGQRGDTQYF
>TRBD1|TRBV29-1|TRBJ1-2|.
TGCAGCGTTGTTAAGGGGGCAGAGGGCTACACCTTC
CSVVKGAEGYTF
>.|TRBV9|TRBJ1-1|.
TGTGCCAGCAGCGTAGCAGGGGATATAAACACTGAAGCTTTCTTT
CASSVAGDINTEAFF
>TRBD1|TRBV5-4|TRBJ2-7|.
TGTGCCAGCAGCTTGGCGGGACAGCTCTACGAGCAGTACTTC
CASSLAGQLYEQYF
>.|TRBV12-5|TRBJ1-4|.
TGTGCTAGTGGGGGTGGAACTAATGAAAAACTGTTTTTT
CASGGGTNEKLFF
>TRBD2|TRBV7-8|TRBJ2-7|.
TGTGCCAGCGCGCGGGGGAGAGGCTCCGAGCAGTACTTC
CASARGRGSEQYF
>.|TRBV27|TRBJ2-7|.
TGTGCCAGCAGTTTAGCACCCTCCTACGAGCAGTACTTC
CASSLAPSYEQYF
>.|TRBV30|TRBJ1-1|.
TGTGCCTGGAGTGTATCAGGAGTGAACACTGAAGCTTTCTTT
CAWSVSGVNTEAFF
>.|TRBV6-1|TRBJ2-1|.
TGTGCCAGCAGTGCAAGAAGGAGCACCAATGAGCAGTTCTTC
CASSARRSTNEQFF
>.|TRBV6-5|TRBJ1-3|.
TGTGCCAGCAGTTACAGGGGTGCCTCTGGAAACACCATATATTTT
CASSYRGASGNTIYF
>TRBD2|TRBV9|TRBJ2-2|.
TGTGCCAGCAGCGTAGGGAGACTAGCGGGCACCGGGGAGCTGTTTTTT
CASSVGRLAGTGELFF
>.|TRBV12-5|TRBJ2-7|.
TGTGCTAGTGGTTTGCCCCCCCGTAGCTCCTACGAGCAGTACTTC
CASGLPPRSSYEQYF
>TRBD1|TRBV5-4|TRBJ2-7|.
TGTGCCAGCAGCTTGGGACAGGGGTTTTACGAGCAGTACTTC
CASSLGQGFYEQYF
>.|TRBV27|TRBJ1-5|.
TGTGCCAGCAGTTTCCACTCCGGGCCCTTAGGCAATCAGCCCCAGCATTTT
CASSFHSGPLGNQPQHF
>.|TRBV7-6|TRBJ2-2|.
TGTGCCAGCACTGCCAACGCGAACACCGGGGAGCTGTTTTTT
CASTANANTGELFF
>.|TRBV30|TRBJ1-2|.
TGTGCCTGGAGATTACCGGGGCCAGGGATTAATGGCTACACCTTC
CAWRLPGPGINGYTF